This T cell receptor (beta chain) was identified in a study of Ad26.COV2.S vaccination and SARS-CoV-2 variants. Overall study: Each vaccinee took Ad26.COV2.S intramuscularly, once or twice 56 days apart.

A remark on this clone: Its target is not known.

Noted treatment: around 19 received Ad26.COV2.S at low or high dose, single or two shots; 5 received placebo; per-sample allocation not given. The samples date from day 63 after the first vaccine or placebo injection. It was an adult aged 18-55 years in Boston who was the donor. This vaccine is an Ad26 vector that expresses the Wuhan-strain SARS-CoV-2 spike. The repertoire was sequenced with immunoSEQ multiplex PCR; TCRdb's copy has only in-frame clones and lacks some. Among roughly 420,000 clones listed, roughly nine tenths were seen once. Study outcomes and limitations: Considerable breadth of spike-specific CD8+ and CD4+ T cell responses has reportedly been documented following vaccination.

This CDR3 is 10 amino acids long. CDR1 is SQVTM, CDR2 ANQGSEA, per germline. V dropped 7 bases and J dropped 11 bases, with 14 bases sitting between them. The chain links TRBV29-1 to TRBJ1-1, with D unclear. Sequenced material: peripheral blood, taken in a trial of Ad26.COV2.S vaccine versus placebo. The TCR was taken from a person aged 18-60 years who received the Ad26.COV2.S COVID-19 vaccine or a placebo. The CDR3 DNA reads TGCAGCGCTGGGGTAGATTGGGCTTTCTTT. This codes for CSAGVDWAFF.